This passage covers 30 T cell receptor beta chains from one sample sequenced in a study of blood T cell repertoires in COVID-19. Sequencing was performed with immunoSEQ multiplex PCR; in TCRdb, only in-frame clones are kept and a portion is missing. The repertoire has about 100,000 clones, about 77% of them found once; the top ten carry around a third. Input material: peripheral blood. The receptors here all came from a man aged 65-85 years with active or convalescent COVID-19.

This chain connects TRBV5-1 to TRBJ2-2; 7 bases are a match to TRBD1. Per germline, CDR1 SGHRS and CDR2 YFSETQ. The ends lost 2 bases at V and 1 base at J; junction bases unmatched: 2. The CDR3 loop spans 15 amino acids. The CDR3 sequence is CASSLRTGNTGELFF. The CDR3 DNA reads TGCGCCAGCAGCTTAAGGACAGGGAACACCGGGGAGCTGTTTTTT.

The CDR3, as DNA: TGTGCCAGCAGCCAAGGCGATTTAAGCCCTGAAGCTTTCTTT. It specifies CASSQGDLSPEAFF. The V call is TRBV3-1 (or the pseudogene TRBV3-2), the J call TRBJ1-1; no reliable D call. CDR3 length equals 14 residues. Trimming removed 1 base at V and 6 bases at J, with 12 bases between. In germline, CDR1 is LGHDT, CDR2 YNNKEL (reference sequence).

This chain joins TRBV19 and TRBJ2-3; tentatively, D is TRBD2 (6 bases). Germline V gene lookup returns CDR1 LNHDA and CDR2 SQIVND (reference sequence). V gave up 3 bases and J gave up 4 bases, with 14 bases separating them. The CDR3 runs 15 residues. This CDR3 reads CASSIMLGDSDTQYF. Written as DNA, the CDR3 is TGTGCCAGTAGTATTATGTTGGGGGACTCAGATACGCAGTATTTT.

The gene calls are TRBV19 and TRBJ1-6, with D possibly being TRBD1 (6 bases). CDR1 is LNHDA and CDR2 is SQIVND in the germline V gene (reference sequence). The CDR3 consists of 15 residues. Deletions cut 8 bases from V and 10 bases from J, with 21 bases between. Here the CDR3 DNA reads TGTGCCAGTCAAGCAAACAGGGTTCTAACATCACCCCTCCACTTT. Protein product: CASQANRVLTSPLHF.

The rearrangement uses TRBV10-3 and TRBJ2-7; D gene ambiguous. Per the germline V gene, CDR1 is ENHRY and CDR2 is SYGVKD. This CDR3 spans 12 amino acids. Trimming removed 11 bases at V and 1 base at J, with 12 bases between. The CDR3 sequence is CAAARFSYEQYF. The CDR3 nucleotides are TGTGCCGCAGCCAGGTTTTCCTACGAGCAGTACTTC.

This clone was recorded a few times. The genes are TRBV2 and TRBJ2-3, with 7 bases aligning to TRBD2. There are 15 residues in the CDR3. Germline CDR1 reads SNHLY; CDR2 reads FYNNEI. J gave up 5 bases and V 3 bases, and 8 bases lay outside the gene matches. CDR3 residues: CASSDEGGPGDTQYF. CDR3 coding DNA: TGTGCCAGCAGTGACGAGGGAGGGCCGGGAGATACGCAGTATTTT.

The genes are TRBV28 and TRBJ1-5; 10 bases map to TRBD1. CDR1 is MDHEN, CDR2 SYDVKM, per germline. V trimming: 2 bases; J trimming: 5 bases; junction bases outside the gene matches: 3. CDR3 size: 15 residues. The CDR3 DNA follows: TGTGCCAGCAGTTTAGGGACAGGGGAGGATCAGCCCCAGCATTTT. Residues: CASSLGTGEDQPQHF.

The chain carries TRBV9 and TRBJ2-2; D possibly corresponds to TRBD1 (5 bases). The CDR3 extends over 14 amino acids. Per germline, CDR1 SGDLS and CDR2 YYNGEE. The germline V and J ends were trimmed by 1 base and 3 bases, with 7 bases remaining between them. CDR3 loop: CASSVQGDTGELFF. The CDR3 bases are TGTGCCAGCAGCGTACAGGGTGACACCGGGGAGCTGTTTTTT.

The chain has TRBV10-3 and TRBJ1-1; D is unresolved. V was clipped by 3 bases and J by 4 bases, with 6 bases between them. This CDR3 region has 12 residues. CDR1 and CDR2 from the germline V gene are ENHRY and SYGVKD. CDR3 in amino acids: CAISDGGTEAFF. The CDR3 region has the DNA TGTGCCATCAGTGATGGAGGCACTGAAGCTTTCTTT.

The chain has TRBV5-4 and TRBJ2-2; D perhaps matches TRBD2 (6 bases). This CDR3 has 15 amino acids. The ends were cut back, 1 base at V and 6 bases at J, with 13 bases in the middle. Germline V gene sequence: CDR1 SGHNT, CDR2 YYREEE (reference sequence). CDR3: CASSLSLGGAGELFF. In DNA form, the CDR3 reads TGTGCCAGCAGCTTGTCGCTAGGAGGGGCCGGGGAGCTGTTTTTT. Filled out from reference TRBV5-4 and TRBJ2-2, the complete variable domain reads ETGVTQSPTHLIKTRGQQVTLRCSSQSGHNTVSWYQQALGQGPQFIFQYYREEENGRGNFPPRFSGLQFPNYSSELNVNALELDDSALYLCASSLSLGGAGELFFGEGSRLTVL.

The V call is TRBV28, the J call TRBJ2-7, with D perhaps matching TRBD2 (6 bases). Between the trimmed V and J ends, which lost 7 bases and 7 bases, there was a span of 14 bases. The CDR3 totals 12 residues. CDR1 and CDR2 from the germline V gene are MDHEN and SYDVKM. CDR3 in DNA: TGTGCCAGCACCCCGCGGGGTGGTGAGCAGTACTTC. Its protein product is CASTPRGGEQYF.

The chain couples TRBV11-2 to TRBJ1-1, with D unresolved. Trimming removed 6 bases at V and 8 bases at J, with 19 bases between. CDR1 is SGHAT, CDR2 FQNNGV, per germline. This CDR3 region has 14 residues. CDR3: CASSPASRQPEAFF. The CDR3 coding sequence is TGTGCCAGCAGTCCTGCCTCGAGACAACCGGAAGCTTTCTTT.

V gene TRBV29-1 combines with J gene TRBJ2-7; 11 bases are a match to TRBD2. The CDR3 runs to 16 residues. V lost 0 bases, J lost 0 bases, and 4 bases stayed unmatched. CDR1 SQVTM and CDR2 ANQGSEA come from the germline V gene. The CDR3 spells CSVEDQTSGSSYEQYF. Written as DNA, the CDR3 is TGCAGCGTTGAAGATCAAACTAGCGGGAGCTCCTACGAGCAGTACTTC.

This chain uses TRBV12-3 or TRBV12-4 with TRBJ1-1; D gene ambiguous. The V end lost 6 bases, the J end lost 4 bases, and 12 bases lay between the germline ends. The length of the CDR3 is 13 residues. CDR3 nucleotide sequence: TGTGCCAGCAGCTGGGCGGGCGGCACTGAAGCTTTCTTT. Amino acids: CASSWAGGTEAFF.

CDR3 sequence reads: CASSSEALAGVNEQFF. CDR3 bases: TGTGCCAGCAGCTCAGAGGCACTAGCGGGGGTAAATGAGCAGTTCTTC. The rearrangement links TRBV13 to TRBJ2-1; 11 bases match TRBD2. The CDR3 runs 16 residues. Trimming cost V 4 bases and J 7 bases; bases outside gene matches: 9. The germline CDR1 and CDR2 sequences are PRHDT and FYEKMQ (reference sequence).

The V gene is TRBV7-2, the J gene TRBJ2-5, with 7 bases matching TRBD2. V lost 5 bases and J lost 0; bases outside the gene matches: 6. Germline-derived CDR1 and CDR2 are SGHTA and FQGNSA. This CDR3 spans 15 amino acids. CDR3 sequence: CASSLSGHYQETQYF. In DNA, the CDR3 is TGTGCCAGCAGCCTTAGCGGGCATTACCAAGAGACCCAGTACTTC. Together with reference TRBV7-2 and TRBJ2-5, the CDR3 gives the full variable domain: GAGVSQSPSNKVTEKGKDVELRCDPISGHTALYWYRQSLGQGLEFLIYFQGNSAPDKSGLPSDRFSAERTGGSVSTLTIQRTQQEDSAVYLCASSLSGHYQETQYFGPGTRLLVL.

The chain joins TRBV11-2 to TRBJ2-7; 7 nucleotides align to TRBD1. Germline CDR1 is SGHAT and CDR2 is FQNNGV. This CDR3 comprises 12 residues. V trimming: 3 bases; J trimming: 5 bases; junction bases outside the gene matches: 1. The chain's CDR3 is CASSLRGHEQYF. The CDR3 nucleotides read TGTGCCAGCAGCTTGAGGGGGCACGAGCAGTACTTC.

This chain joins TRBV28 and TRBJ2-1; a possible D gene is TRBD1 (6 bases). Germline loops: CDR1 MDHEN, CDR2 SYDVKM. The CDR3 is 16 amino acids. Trimming removed 5 bases at V and 5 bases at J, with 19 bases between. The CDR3 spells CASSLHPGQKNNEQFF. The CDR3 DNA reads TGTGCCAGCAGTCTCCACCCCGGACAGAAAAACAATGAGCAGTTCTTC.

The J gene is TRBJ1-6, the V gene TRBV2, with D possibly TRBD1 on 5 matching bases. Trimming removed 0 bases from V and 4 bases from J, with 10 bases in between. Germline-derived CDR1 and CDR2 are SNHLY and FYNNEI. CDR3 length equals 16 residues. The chain's CDR3 is CASSEAQGDYNSPLHF. For the CDR3, the DNA is TGTGCCAGCAGTGAAGCGCAAGGGGATTATAATTCACCCCTCCACTTT. Based on the CDR3 plus reference TRBV2 and TRBJ1-6, the full variable domain is EPEVTQTPSHQVTQMGQEVILRCVPISNHLYFYWYRQILGQKVEFLVSFYNNEISEKSEIFDDQFSVERPDGSNFTLKIRSTKLEDSAMYFCASSEAQGDYNSPLHFGNGTRLTVT.

The rearrangement links TRBV7-2 to TRBJ1-6, with TRBD1 identical over 9 bases. The J segment lost 12 bases and the V segment lost 6 bases, leaving 6 bases of the junction unmatched. This CDR3 is built from 13 residues. Germline lookup yields CDR1 SGHTA and CDR2 FQGNSA. CDR3 protein: CASRPGTGLPLHF. CDR3 coding DNA: TGTGCCAGCAGACCCGGGACAGGGTTACCCCTCCACTTT.

This chain uses TRBV7-3 with TRBJ2-5; maybe TRBD1 (5 bases). Trimming removed 1 base at V and 2 bases at J, with 14 bases between. Germline V gene data show CDR1 as SGHTA and CDR2 as FQGTGA. This CDR3 has 16 residues. Here the CDR3 reads CASSLNPLGLQETQYF. CDR3 in DNA: TGTGCCAGCAGCTTAAATCCCCTGGGGCTACAAGAGACCCAGTACTTC. The full variable domain, completed using reference TRBV7-3 and TRBJ2-5, is GAGVSQTPSNKVTEKGKYVELRCDPISGHTALYWYRQSLGQGPEFLIYFQGTGAADDSGLPNDRFFAVRPEGSVSTLKIQRTERGDSAVYLCASSLNPLGLQETQYFGPGTRLLVL.

The chain joins TRBV5-8 to TRBJ2-1; 8 bases align to TRBD1. Trimming at V came to 0 bases and at J to 0 bases, leaving 5 bases not matched to a gene. The CDR3 spans 17 residues. The V gene's germline CDR1 is SGHTS and CDR2 YDEGEE. CDR3 residues: CASSLDPGGYSYNEQFF. The CDR3 DNA sequence: TGTGCCAGCAGCTTGGACCCAGGGGGCTACTCCTACAATGAGCAGTTCTTC.

The gene calls are TRBV19 and TRBJ1-1; 8 nucleotides match TRBD1. This CDR3 has 14 residues. Per germline, CDR1 LNHDA and CDR2 SQIVND (reference sequence). With 3 bases clipped from V and 10 bases from J, the junction kept 10 bases outside the gene matches. CDR3 sequence: CASSMGQGAFAAFF. The CDR3 DNA sequence: TGTGCCAGTAGTATGGGGCAGGGGGCATTCGCAGCTTTCTTT. Full variable domain (outside the CDR3, taken from reference TRBV19 and TRBJ1-1): DGGITQSPKYLFRKEGQNVTLSCEQNLNHDAMYWYRQDPGQGLRLIYYSQIVNDFQKGDIAEGYSVSREKKESFPLTVTSAQKNPTAFYLCASSMGQGAFAAFFGQGTRLTVV.

The chain couples TRBV12-3 or TRBV12-4 to TRBJ1-1, with D tentatively TRBD1 (5 bases). V was clipped by 7 bases and J by 7 bases, with 16 bases between them. This CDR3 comprises 13 residues. CDR3 amino acids: CASTSFRGVEAFF. The CDR3 DNA follows: TGTGCCAGCACCTCCTTTCGGGGGGTTGAAGCTTTCTTT.

The gene calls are TRBV15 and TRBJ1-1; no definite D call. Looked up from germline, CDR1 is LNHNV and CDR2 is YYDKDF (reference sequence). Trimming left V 3 bases short and J 5 bases short, with 16 bases between. The CDR3 extends over 15 amino acids. For the CDR3, the DNA is TGTGCCACCAGCAGGGAGGACCTAGAGGGAACTGAAGCTTTCTTT. Translating it yields CATSREDLEGTEAFF.

J is TRBJ2-7 and V is TRBV9, with D maybe TRBD1 (6 bases). This CDR3 contains 16 residues. Deletions cut 3 bases from V and 0 bases from J, with 16 bases between. CDR1 is SGDLS and CDR2 is YYNGEE in the germline V gene. CDR3 residues: CASSGRDGTSSYEQYF. CDR3 in DNA: TGTGCCAGCAGCGGGCGAGACGGGACAAGCTCCTACGAGCAGTACTTC.

This clone was found once. The V and J genes are TRBV5-4 and TRBJ2-7, with 8 bases matching TRBD1. Looked up from germline, CDR1 is SGHNT and CDR2 is YYREEE (reference sequence). Trimming took 2 bases from V and 4 from J; bases not matched to a gene: 5. CDR3 size: 14 residues. CDR3 loop: CASSFAGGSYEQYF. The CDR3 region has the DNA TGTGCCAGCAGCTTTGCAGGGGGCTCTTACGAGCAGTACTTC.

This chain joins TRBV6-5 and TRBJ1-1, with D unresolved. Germline-derived CDR1 and CDR2 are MNHEY and SVGAGI. This CDR3 contains 14 residues. The V and J ends lost 6 bases and 1 base respectively, with 12 bases between them. CDR3 nucleotides: TGTGCCAGCAGCGAGGACTTAAGGAACACTGAAGCTTTCTTT. This sequence encodes CASSEDLRNTEAFF.

The V call is TRBV5-6, the J call TRBJ2-5, with D possibly TRBD1 on 5 matching bases. Germline V gene sequence: CDR1 SGHDT, CDR2 YYEEEE. The CDR3 is 14 amino acids. V was cut by 3 bases and J by 1 base, with 10 bases left in between. The CDR3 bases are TGTGCCAGCAGCTCGATGACAGTCCAAGAGACCCAGTACTTC. Translating gives CASSSMTVQETQYF.

The chain recombines TRBV19 with TRBJ2-5, with no clear D. Germline CDR1 reads LNHDA; CDR2 reads SQIVND (reference sequence). V was cut by 3 bases and J by 5 bases, with 13 bases left in between. The CDR3 covers 14 residues. CDR3 in amino acids: CASSISLSRETQYF. The CDR3 region has the DNA TGTGCCAGTAGTATCTCCCTGTCTAGGGAGACCCAGTACTTC.